The rows below give T cell receptor beta chains drawn from one sample of a study of blood T cell repertoires in COVID-19. Clones were sequenced by immunoSEQ multiplex PCR, and TCRdb holds only the in-frame ones, with some missing. Altogether 45,000 to 55,000 clones are present, 80% to 90% being singletons, with the ten largest covering about 3%. The sample was peripheral blood. The receptors derive from a human donor in a cohort sampled during active COVID-19. CDR3s include the opening cysteine and the closing phenylalanine or tryptophan. Each record gives: V gene, J gene, CDR3 length, CDR3 protein.

v_call: TRBV4-1
j_call: TRBJ2-1
cdr3_length: 17
cdr3_aa: CASSQGSGRGSYNEQFF

v_call: TRBV4-1
j_call: TRBJ2-3
cdr3_length: 18
cdr3_aa: CASSQEITSGTLTDTQYF

v_call: TRBV9
j_call: TRBJ2-3
cdr3_length: 15
cdr3_aa: CASSTTMGLGTQQYF

v_call: TRBV29-1
j_call: TRBJ2-3
cdr3_length: 13
cdr3_aa: CSVEEKWGYTQYF

v_call: TRBV19
j_call: TRBJ2-6
cdr3_length: 17
cdr3_aa: CASSIGTHGSGANVLTF

v_call: TRBV3-1/TRBV3-2
j_call: TRBJ1-1
cdr3_length: 13
cdr3_aa: CASSQGANTEAFF

v_call: TRBV6-1
j_call: TRBJ2-1
cdr3_length: 16
cdr3_aa: CASSALLAGGGKEQFF

v_call: TRBV7-2
j_call: TRBJ1-1
cdr3_length: 18
cdr3_aa: CASSLGVRRRGLNTEAFF

v_call: TRBV7-2
j_call: TRBJ1-3
cdr3_length: 16
cdr3_aa: CASSSLQGTARNTIYF

v_call: TRBV6-5
j_call: TRBJ2-2
cdr3_length: 15
cdr3_aa: CASSTRTSGSGELFF

v_call: TRBV5-4
j_call: TRBJ2-1
cdr3_length: 13
cdr3_aa: CASREGTYNEQFF

v_call: TRBV7-2
j_call: TRBJ2-3
cdr3_length: 15
cdr3_aa: CASSLSGGSPDTQYF

v_call: TRBV5-1
j_call: TRBJ1-6
cdr3_length: 15
cdr3_aa: CASSLAGTANSPLHF

v_call: TRBV6-5
j_call: TRBJ1-1
cdr3_length: 14
cdr3_aa: CASSPRGGDTEAFF

v_call: TRBV7-9
j_call: TRBJ1-6
cdr3_length: 15
cdr3_aa: CASSLDPRQGSPLHF

v_call: TRBV16
j_call: TRBJ1-3
cdr3_length: 15
cdr3_aa: CASSRGYNSGNTIYF

v_call: TRBV11-2
j_call: TRBJ2-7
cdr3_length: 14
cdr3_aa: CASSLDPQGYEQYF

v_call: TRBV11-2
j_call: TRBJ2-5
cdr3_length: 12
cdr3_aa: CASSRDRETQYF

v_call: TRBV30
j_call: TRBJ2-5
cdr3_length: 15
cdr3_aa: CAWRNPRTEKETQYF

v_call: TRBV6-5
j_call: TRBJ2-5
cdr3_length: 13
cdr3_aa: CASSYGQGETQYF

v_call: TRBV2
j_call: TRBJ1-1
cdr3_length: 14
cdr3_aa: CASSGNRGQSEAFF

v_call: TRBV9
j_call: TRBJ2-5
cdr3_length: 15
cdr3_aa: CASSALQGSSETQYF

v_call: TRBV5-1
j_call: TRBJ1-6
cdr3_length: 16
cdr3_aa: CASSLGPGQGNSPLHF

v_call: TRBV2
j_call: TRBJ2-3
cdr3_length: 14
cdr3_aa: CASSARRQEDTQYF